These 8 T cell receptor beta chains came from one sample sequenced in a study of CD8 T cells in Susac syndrome. RNA was extracted with the RNeasy kit, and a quantity of roughly 0.45 to 1 ug was reverse transcribed using random hexamers. TCRdb re-called the immunoSEQ multiplex PCR reads with MiXCR, one entry per CDR3 protein. The sample carries 70,000 to 100,000 distinct CDR3 sequences, approximately 96% recorded once. The sequenced material came from CD8+ T cells from PBMCs. The receptors originated from a human donor with Susac syndrome.

The CDR3 region is CASSPWGEGGSDEKLFF. CDR3 nucleotides: TGTGCCAGCAGCCCGTGGGGGGAGGGGGGATCGGATGAAAAACTGTTTTTT. The chain couples TRBV7-9 to TRBJ1-4, with a possible D match to TRBD1 (6 bases). Germline CDR1 and CDR2: SEHNR and FQNEAQ (reference sequence). V shed 5 bases and J shed 6 bases, with 22 bases lying between them. The CDR3 sequence is 17 residues long.

The chain recombines TRBV12-3 or TRBV12-4 with TRBJ1-1; D unresolved. Trimming stripped 1 base from V and 0 bases from J, with 9 bases between. CDR3 length: 15 amino acids. CDR3 amino acids: CASSLVAVMNTEAFF. The CDR3 DNA reads as TGTGCCAGCAGTTTAGTTGCAGTCATGAACACTGAAGCTTTCTTT.

The rearrangement joins TRBV4-2 to TRBJ2-7, with TRBD2 matching 10 bases. Germline values: CDR1 LGHNA, CDR2 YNFKEQ. J lost 2 bases, V lost 1 base, and 5 bases had no gene match. The CDR3 covers 16 residues. CDR3: CASSQGSGGLTYEQYF. The CDR3 DNA follows: TGTGCCAGCAGCCAAGGTAGCGGGGGGCTCACCTACGAGCAGTACTTC.

The CDR3 DNA sequence: TGTGCCAGCTCACCAAGGGGGGGCGAGAACACTGAAGCTTTCTTT. Translation gives CASSPRGGENTEAFF. The genes are TRBV18 and TRBJ1-1; D possibly corresponds to TRBD1 (6 bases). Trimming took 2 bases from V and 1 from J, leaving 11 bases between them. This CDR3 contains 15 residues. From germline, CDR1 is KGHSH and CDR2 LQKENI.

The chain combines TRBV9 with TRBJ1-5; possibly TRBD1 for D (6 bases). The V end was cut by 3 bases, the J end by 6 bases, with 16 bases between. CDR3 size: 15 residues. Germline-derived CDR1 and CDR2 are SGDLS and YYNGEE. The CDR3 coding sequence is TGTGCCAGCAGCGGAGAGGACAGTCCGGGTCAGCCCCAGCATTTT. Protein: CASSGEDSPGQPQHF.

The chain carries TRBV29-1 and TRBJ1-4; tentative D call: TRBD1 (6 bases). The CDR3 is 13 residues long. Germline-derived CDR1 and CDR2 are SQVTM and ANQGSEA. The V and J ends lost 6 bases and 4 bases respectively, with 12 bases between them. CDR3 region: CSVWTDGNEKLFF. As DNA, the CDR3 is TGCAGCGTCTGGACAGATGGTAATGAAAAACTGTTTTTT.

The chain employs TRBV23-1 and TRBJ1-5, with D possibly matching TRBD1 (5 bases). TRBV23-1 is assigned to the ORF class and has an uncertain function. The CDR3 has 16 residues. Trimming pared 7 bases from V and 2 bases from J, leaving 18 bases between. The CDR3 is CASTDSSKRGNQPQHF. The CDR3 bases are TGCGCCAGCACCGACAGTTCGAAACGGGGCAATCAGCCCCAGCATTTT.

V is TRBV7-9 and J is TRBJ1-1; a possible D gene is TRBD1 (6 bases). Trimming left V 6 bases short and J 7 bases short, with 21 bases between. This CDR3 has 15 amino acids. Germline V CDR1 and CDR2: SEHNR, FQNEAQ (reference sequence). The DNA of the CDR3 is TGTGCCAGCAGACACGCGGCACAGGGCGACCTTGAAGCTTTCTTT. Translated, it gives CASRHAAQGDLEAFF.